This T cell receptor (beta chain) came from a study of vaccination and CD4 T cells after COVID-19. TCRdb re-analysed the PCR reads in MiXCR, keeping a single row per CDR3 protein. The sample shows more than 25,000 distinct CDR3 sequences, about 49% of them seen only once. As to time point: late sampling 161 to 241 days after vaccination in a few convalescent patients. This clonotype was obtained from a human donor who had recovered from COVID-19. The input for sequencing was CD4+ T cells from blood, taken about 7 months after SARS-CoV-2 vaccination.

The CDR3 DNA follows: TGTGCCAGCTCACCACCGTCAGGGGCGGAATACAATGAGCAGTTCTTC. Translated, it gives CASSPPSGAEYNEQFF. The V call is TRBV18, the J call TRBJ2-1; D is perhaps TRBD1 (6 bases). The CDR3 is 16 amino acids. Looked up from germline, CDR1 is KGHSH and CDR2 is LQKENI. Trimming left V 0 bases short and J 4 bases short, with 13 bases between.